A selection of T cell receptor beta chains follows, all from one sample in a study of blood T cell repertoires in COVID-19. Method: immunoSEQ multiplex PCR; TCRdb's copy keeps in-frame clones and lacks some. The sample lists a few hundred thousand clones, around 85% occurring once. The specimen was PBMCs or T cells enriched from blood (not recorded which). These receptors came from a woman aged 35 to 49 with acute COVID-19. Both conserved end residues are part of each CDR3. D genes are given only for firm matches. Expanded clones get a size class; other rows say once, few or many, or leave the size out.

cdr3_aa cdr3_nt d_call j_call v_call clone_size
CASSISDRGSYEQYF TGTGCCAGTAGTATTTCTGACAGGGGTTCCTACGAGCAGTACTTC TRBD1 TRBJ2-7 TRBV19 NA
CSVELGQGWYF TGCAGCGTTGAGCTTGGACAGGGTTGGTATTTT TRBD1 TRBJ2-3 TRBV29-1 NA
CASSFIGSRTEAFF TGTGCCAGCAGTTTCATCGGGAGTAGGACTGAAGCTTTCTTT NA TRBJ1-1 TRBV7-2 NA
CASSLQGSETQYF TGTGCCAGCAGCTTGCAGGGAAGCGAGACCCAGTACTTC NA TRBJ2-5 TRBV5-5 NA
CASSRGDGGVETQYF TGTGCCAGCAGCCGGGGGGACGGAGGGGTCGAGACCCAGTACTTC TRBD2 TRBJ2-5 TRBV5-8 NA
CASSLLTGRIYEQYF TGTGCCAGCAGTTTATTGACAGGGAGGATCTACGAGCAGTACTTC NA TRBJ2-7 TRBV27 NA
CASSFSGQGVGYTF TGTGCCAGCAGCTTTTCGGGACAGGGGGTTGGCTACACCTTC TRBD1 TRBJ1-2 TRBV11-2 NA
CASSVGGRSREKLFF TGTGCCAGCAGTGTTGGGGGGAGGTCAAGGGAAAAACTGTTTTTT NA TRBJ1-4 TRBV28 once
CAWSIAGRGETQYF TGTGCCTGGAGTATAGCGGGTAGGGGGGAGACCCAGTACTTC NA TRBJ2-5 TRBV30 NA
CATSDSGTALGGYTF TGTGCCACCAGTGACTCAGGGACAGCCTTAGGAGGCTACACCTTC TRBD1 TRBJ1-2 TRBV24-1 NA
CASSGLGGNTIYF TGTGCCAGCAGCGGACTAGGAGGAAACACCATATATTTT NA TRBJ1-3 TRBV3-1/TRBV3-2 NA
CASSLWTGVAGNEQFF TGTGCCAGCAGTTTATGGACAGGGGTTGCGGGAAATGAGCAGTTCTTC TRBD1 TRBJ2-1 TRBV27 NA
CASSLGTSGRRYEQYF TGTGCCAGCAGCTTAGGGACTAGCGGGAGGCGCTACGAGCAGTACTTC TRBD2 TRBJ2-7 TRBV11-2 NA
CASSFSRGHTGELFF TGTGCCAGCAGTTTTAGCAGGGGCCACACCGGGGAGCTGTTTTTT NA TRBJ2-2 TRBV28 NA
CASSDSLGQKNIQYF TGTGCCAGCAGTGACTCCTTAGGACAGAAAAACATTCAGTACTTC NA TRBJ2-4 TRBV25-1 NA
CASSDQGGTEAFF TGTGCCAGCAGTGACCAGGGCGGCACTGAAGCTTTCTTT NA TRBJ1-1 TRBV2 NA
CASSFGVQETQYF TGTGCCAGCAGCTTCGGGGTACAAGAGACCCAGTACTTC NA TRBJ2-5 TRBV11-3 NA
CASGFMMVAGGPGEQFF TGTGCTAGTGGTTTCATGATGGTAGCGGGAGGGCCTGGTGAGCAGTTCTTC TRBD2 TRBJ2-1 TRBV12-5 NA
CASTGGGHGNEQFF TGTGCCAGCACCGGCGGGGGCCATGGGAATGAGCAGTTCTTC NA TRBJ2-1 TRBV28 NA
CASSVASEGPNTGELFF TGTGCCAGCAGCGTAGCTTCGGAGGGCCCGAACACCGGGGAGCTGTTTTTT NA TRBJ2-2 TRBV9 large
CASSVGTSGKETQYF TGTGCCAGCAGTGTCGGGACTAGCGGGAAAGAGACCCAGTACTTC TRBD2 TRBJ2-5 TRBV25-1 NA
CASSPRLLSSGASTDTQYF TGTGCCAGCTCACCCAGACTCCTTTCTAGCGGAGCTAGCACAGATACGCAGTATTTT TRBD2 TRBJ2-3 TRBV18 NA
CASSQRSGRESYNEQFF TGCGCCAGCAGCCAGCGTAGCGGGAGAGAATCCTACAATGAGCAGTTCTTC TRBD2 TRBJ2-1 TRBV5-1 NA
CASSEQRDTGELFF TGTGCCAGCAGTGAACAGCGGGACACCGGGGAGCTGTTTTTT NA TRBJ2-2 TRBV2 NA
CASSPGLGTNEQFF TGTGCCAGCAGTCCGGGACTAGGGACGAATGAGCAGTTCTTC TRBD2 TRBJ2-1 TRBV6-2/TRBV6-3 NA
CASSEPGFNEKLFF TGTGCCAGCAGTGAACCGGGGTTTAATGAAAAACTGTTTTTT NA TRBJ1-4 TRBV2 NA
CASSDPRQYQETQYF TGTGCCAGCAGCGACCCTAGACAGTACCAAGAGACCCAGTACTTC NA TRBJ2-5 TRBV6-2/TRBV6-3 NA
CASSPWAGDVVGTDTQYF TGTGCCAGCTCACCTTGGGCGGGAGACGTCGTGGGCACAGATACGCAGTATTTT TRBD2 TRBJ2-3 TRBV18 NA
CASIEGNGRGRGYTF TGTGCCAGCATCGAGGGAAACGGGAGGGGAAGGGGCTACACCTTC NA TRBJ1-2 TRBV28 NA